This T cell receptor (beta chain) was obtained from a study of T cell changes during pregnancy in multiple sclerosis. The CDR3 runs to 13 residues. Trimming removed 3 bases at V and 4 bases at J, with 10 bases between. Looked up from germline, CDR1 is MGHRA and CDR2 is YSYEKL. Sequencing used immunoSEQ multiplex PCR; TCRdb keeps in-frame clones, though not all of them. Seen here are about 130,000 clones, about 96% observed once, and the top ten hold roughly 0.44%. This clone was seen once. The sample consisted of peripheral blood, taken after pregnancy. V gene TRBV4-1 combines with J gene TRBJ2-7, with D possibly being TRBD1 (6 bases). This receptor was taken from a female donor with multiple sclerosis, enrolled in a pregnancy study. The CDR3 here is CASSHAQGYEQYF. The CDR3, as DNA: TGCGCCAGCAGCCATGCACAGGGTTACGAGCAGTACTTC.